These 5 T cell receptor beta chains were sequenced from one sample in a study of cytomegalovirus exposure and HLA in healthy donors. Primers: 60 Vbeta forward and 13 Jbeta reverse. Clones were read by immunoSEQ multiplex PCR, and TCRdb kept only the in-frame ones, dropping some. The sample shows about 140,000 clones, more than 70% of them seen only once. The sample taken for sequencing was PBMCs. The receptors here all came from a man between 40 and 49 years old in good health and CMV-seronegative.

The chain carries TRBV15 and TRBJ2-7; TRBD2 matches 8 bases. V was clipped by 3 bases and J by 3 bases; unmatched bases: 7. CDR3 length equals 15 residues. The germline V gene encodes CDR1 LNHNV and CDR2 YYDKDF (reference sequence). The CDR3 here is CATSSPRAGGYEQYF. The CDR3 DNA reads as TGTGCCACCAGCAGTCCGAGGGCGGGGGGCTACGAGCAGTACTTC.

The chain has TRBV5-4 and TRBJ1-3; D is possibly TRBD1 (5 bases). Germline CDR1 reads SGHNT; CDR2 reads YYREEE (reference sequence). This CDR3 has 17 residues. Trimming stripped 4 bases from V and 4 bases from J, with 21 bases between. The CDR3 spells CASSPSGGFGSGNTIYF. CDR3 sequence (DNA): TGTGCCAGCAGCCCGTCGGGGGGGTTCGGTTCGGGAAACACCATATATTTT.

The chain links TRBV7-2 to TRBJ2-5; TRBD2 matches 8 bases. V gave up 5 bases and J gave up 1 base; unmatched junction bases: 9. The CDR3 is made up of 16 amino acids. CDR1 and CDR2 (germline): SGHTA, FQGNSA. The CDR3 nucleotides read TGTGCCAGCAGCGCTGGCTGGCGGGGGGCCCAAGAGACCCAGTACTTC. Translating gives CASSAGWRGAQETQYF.

This chain links TRBV5-1 with TRBJ2-5; D gene ambiguous. The end of the DNA is better explained by TRBJ2-7, so the J call may be wrong. From germline, CDR1 is SGHRS and CDR2 YFSETQ. The CDR3 has 11 amino acids. CDR3 sequence (DNA): TGCGCCAGCAGCATTTCCTACGAGCAGTACTTC. Its translation: CASSISYEQYF.

The chain is built from TRBV11-1 and TRBJ2-7, with TRBD1 matching over 7 bases. The CDR3 length is 15 residues. Germline CDR1 is SGHAT and CDR2 is FQDESV (reference sequence). J lost 5 bases, V lost 5 bases, and 12 bases had no gene match. The CDR3 nucleotides read TGTGCCAGCAGCCTCCAATCGACAGGGTACGACGAGCAGTACTTC. This codes for CASSLQSTGYDEQYF.